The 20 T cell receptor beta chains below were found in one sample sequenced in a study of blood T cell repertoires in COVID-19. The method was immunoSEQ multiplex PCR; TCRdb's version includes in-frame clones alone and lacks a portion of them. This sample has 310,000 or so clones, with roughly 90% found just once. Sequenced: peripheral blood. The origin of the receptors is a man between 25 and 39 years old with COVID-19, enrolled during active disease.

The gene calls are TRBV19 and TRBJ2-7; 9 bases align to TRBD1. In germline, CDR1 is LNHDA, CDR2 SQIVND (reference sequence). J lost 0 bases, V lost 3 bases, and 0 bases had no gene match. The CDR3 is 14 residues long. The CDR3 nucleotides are TGTGCCAGTAGTATGACAGGGGGCTCCTACGAGCAGTACTTC. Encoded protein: CASSMTGGSYEQYF. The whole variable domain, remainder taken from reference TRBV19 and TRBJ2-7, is DGGITQSPKYLFRKEGQNVTLSCEQNLNHDAMYWYRQDPGQGLRLIYYSQIVNDFQKGDIAEGYSVSREKKESFPLTVTSAQKNPTAFYLCASSMTGGSYEQYFGPGTRLTVT.

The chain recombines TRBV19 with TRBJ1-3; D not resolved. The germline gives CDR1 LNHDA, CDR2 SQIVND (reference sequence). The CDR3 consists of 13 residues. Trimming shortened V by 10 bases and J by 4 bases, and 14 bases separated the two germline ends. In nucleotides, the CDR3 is TGTGCCACCCGCCGAAGCATCGGAAACACCATATATTTT. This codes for CATRRSIGNTIYF. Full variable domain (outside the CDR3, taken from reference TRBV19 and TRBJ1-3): DGGITQSPKYLFRKEGQNVTLSCEQNLNHDAMYWYRQDPGQGLRLIYYSQIVNDFQKGDIAEGYSVSREKKESFPLTVTSAQKNPTAFYLCATRRSIGNTIYFGEGSWLTVV.

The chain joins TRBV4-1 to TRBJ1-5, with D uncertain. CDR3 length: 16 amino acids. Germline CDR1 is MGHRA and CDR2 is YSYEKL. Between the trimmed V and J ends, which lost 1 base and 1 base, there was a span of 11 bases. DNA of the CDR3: TGCGCCAGCAGCCAAGGGGTTCGGGAGAGCAATCAGCCCCAGCATTTT. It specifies CASSQGVRESNQPQHF.

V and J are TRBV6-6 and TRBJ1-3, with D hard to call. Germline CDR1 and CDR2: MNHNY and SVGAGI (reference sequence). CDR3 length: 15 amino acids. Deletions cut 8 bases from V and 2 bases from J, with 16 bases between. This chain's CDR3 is CASRSVREAGNTIYF. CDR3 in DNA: TGTGCCAGCCGATCGGTGAGAGAAGCTGGAAACACCATATATTTT.

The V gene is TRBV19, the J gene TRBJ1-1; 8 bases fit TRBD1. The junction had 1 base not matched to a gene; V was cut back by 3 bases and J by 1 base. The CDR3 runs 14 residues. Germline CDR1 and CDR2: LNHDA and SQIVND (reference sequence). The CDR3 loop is CASSIQGANTEAFF. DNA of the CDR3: TGTGCCAGTAGTATTCAGGGGGCGAACACTGAAGCTTTCTTT.

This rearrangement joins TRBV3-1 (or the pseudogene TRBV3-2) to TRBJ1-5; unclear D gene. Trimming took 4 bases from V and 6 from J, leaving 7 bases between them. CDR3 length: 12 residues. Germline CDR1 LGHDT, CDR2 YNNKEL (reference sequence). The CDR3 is CASSLLSQPQHF. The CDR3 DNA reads TGTGCCAGCAGCCTTCTGAGTCAGCCCCAGCATTTT.

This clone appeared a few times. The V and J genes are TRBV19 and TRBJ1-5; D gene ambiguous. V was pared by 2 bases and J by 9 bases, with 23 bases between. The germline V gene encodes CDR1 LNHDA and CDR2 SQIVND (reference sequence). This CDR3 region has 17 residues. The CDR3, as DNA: TGTGCCAGTAGTATACTGGCGGGAGAATCAGTTGGGCGGCCCCAGCATTTT. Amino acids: CASSILAGESVGRPQHF.

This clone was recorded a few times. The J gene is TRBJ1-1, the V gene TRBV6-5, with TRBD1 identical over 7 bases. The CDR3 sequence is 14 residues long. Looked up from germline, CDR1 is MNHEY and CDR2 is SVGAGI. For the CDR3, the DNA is TGTGCAGCCAGACAGGGCCGTAGAAACACTGAAGCTTTCTTT. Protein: CAARQGRRNTEAFF.

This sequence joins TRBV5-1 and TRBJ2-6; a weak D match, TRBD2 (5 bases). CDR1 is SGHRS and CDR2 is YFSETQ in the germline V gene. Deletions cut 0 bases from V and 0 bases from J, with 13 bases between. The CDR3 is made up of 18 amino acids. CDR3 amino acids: CASSLGYRDTSGANVLTF. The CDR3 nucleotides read TGCGCCAGCAGCTTGGGGTATCGGGATACCTCTGGGGCCAACGTCCTGACTTTC.

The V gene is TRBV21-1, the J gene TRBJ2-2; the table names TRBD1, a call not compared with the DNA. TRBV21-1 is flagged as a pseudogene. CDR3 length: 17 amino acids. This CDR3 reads CASSTWIMTGRTGELFF. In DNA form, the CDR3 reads TGTGCCAGCAGCACCTGGATTATGACAGGGAGAACCGGGGAGCTGTTTTTT.

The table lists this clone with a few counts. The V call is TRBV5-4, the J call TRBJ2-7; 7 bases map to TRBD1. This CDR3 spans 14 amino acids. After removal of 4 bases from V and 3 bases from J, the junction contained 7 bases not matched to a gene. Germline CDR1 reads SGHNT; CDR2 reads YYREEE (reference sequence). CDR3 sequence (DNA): TGTGCCAGCAGCGACCCGACAGGGAGCTACGAGCAGTACTTC. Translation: CASSDPTGSYEQYF.

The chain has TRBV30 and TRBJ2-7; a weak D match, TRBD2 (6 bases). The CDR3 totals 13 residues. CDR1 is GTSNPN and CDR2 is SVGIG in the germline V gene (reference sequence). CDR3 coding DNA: TGTGTCTGCGCCTTTGCAGGGAGGTACGAGCAGTACTTC. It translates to CVCAFAGRYEQYF.

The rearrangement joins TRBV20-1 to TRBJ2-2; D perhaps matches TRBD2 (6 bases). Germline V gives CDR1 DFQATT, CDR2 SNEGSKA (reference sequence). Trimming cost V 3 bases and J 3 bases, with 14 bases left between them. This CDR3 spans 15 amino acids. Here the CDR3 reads CSASFPGRYTGELFF. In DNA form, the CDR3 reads TGCAGTGCTAGTTTTCCCGGGAGATACACCGGGGAGCTGTTTTTT.

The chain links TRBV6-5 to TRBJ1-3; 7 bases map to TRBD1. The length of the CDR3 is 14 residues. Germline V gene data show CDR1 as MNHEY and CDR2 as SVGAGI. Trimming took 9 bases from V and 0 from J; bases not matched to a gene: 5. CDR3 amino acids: CASTTGVSGNTIYF. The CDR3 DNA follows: TGTGCCAGTACCACAGGGGTCTCTGGAAACACCATATATTTT.

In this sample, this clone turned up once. CDR3 sequence (DNA): TGTGCCAGCAGCTTGGCCAGTATAACAGATACGCAGTATTTT. Amino acid sequence: CASSLASITDTQYF. The chain recombines TRBV5-5 with TRBJ2-3, with unresolved D. This CDR3 comprises 14 residues. Trimming cost V 0 bases and J 3 bases, with 8 bases left between them. Germline CDR1 and CDR2: SGHKS and YYEKEE (reference sequence).

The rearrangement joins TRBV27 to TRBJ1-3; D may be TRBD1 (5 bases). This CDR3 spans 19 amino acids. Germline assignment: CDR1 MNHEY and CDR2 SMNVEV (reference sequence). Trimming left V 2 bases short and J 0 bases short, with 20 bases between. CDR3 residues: CASSLRGPDVFVSGNTIYF. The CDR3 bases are TGTGCCAGCAGTTTAAGGGGCCCGGACGTCTTTGTCTCTGGAAACACCATATATTTT.

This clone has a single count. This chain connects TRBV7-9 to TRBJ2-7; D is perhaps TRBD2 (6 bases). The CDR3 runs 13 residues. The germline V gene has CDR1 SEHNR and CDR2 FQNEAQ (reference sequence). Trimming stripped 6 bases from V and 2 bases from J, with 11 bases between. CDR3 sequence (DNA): TGTGCCAGCAGTTGGGGCGGGACCTACGAGCAGTACTTC. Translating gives CASSWGGTYEQYF. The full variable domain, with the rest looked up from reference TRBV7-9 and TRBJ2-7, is DTGVSQNPRHKITKRGQNVTFRCDPISEHNRLYWYRQTLGQGPEFLTYFQNEAQLEKSRLLSDRFSAERPKGSFSTLEIQRTEQGDSAMYLCASSWGGTYEQYFGPGTRLTVT.

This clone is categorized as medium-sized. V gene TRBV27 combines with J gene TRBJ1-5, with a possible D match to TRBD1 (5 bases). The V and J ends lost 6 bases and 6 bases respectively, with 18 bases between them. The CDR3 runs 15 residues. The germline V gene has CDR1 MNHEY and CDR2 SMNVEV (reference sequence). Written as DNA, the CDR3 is TGTGCCAGCAGCAAGCAGGGTCTCTCAGGTCAGCCCCAGCATTTT. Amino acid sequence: CASSKQGLSGQPQHF.

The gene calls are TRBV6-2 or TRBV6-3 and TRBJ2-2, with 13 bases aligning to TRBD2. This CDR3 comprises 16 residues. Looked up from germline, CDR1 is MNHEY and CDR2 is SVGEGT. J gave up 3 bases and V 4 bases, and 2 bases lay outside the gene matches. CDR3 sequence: CASSSTSGGYTGELFF. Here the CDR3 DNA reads TGTGCCAGCAGTTCGACTAGCGGGGGGTACACCGGGGAGCTGTTTTTT.

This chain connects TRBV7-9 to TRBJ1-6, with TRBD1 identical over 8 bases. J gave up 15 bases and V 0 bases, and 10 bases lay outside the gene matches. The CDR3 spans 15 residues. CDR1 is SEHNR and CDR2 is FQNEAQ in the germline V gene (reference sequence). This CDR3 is CASSLAQGASLLLHF. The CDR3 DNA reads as TGTGCCAGCAGCTTAGCGCAGGGGGCGAGCTTACTCCTCCACTTT.